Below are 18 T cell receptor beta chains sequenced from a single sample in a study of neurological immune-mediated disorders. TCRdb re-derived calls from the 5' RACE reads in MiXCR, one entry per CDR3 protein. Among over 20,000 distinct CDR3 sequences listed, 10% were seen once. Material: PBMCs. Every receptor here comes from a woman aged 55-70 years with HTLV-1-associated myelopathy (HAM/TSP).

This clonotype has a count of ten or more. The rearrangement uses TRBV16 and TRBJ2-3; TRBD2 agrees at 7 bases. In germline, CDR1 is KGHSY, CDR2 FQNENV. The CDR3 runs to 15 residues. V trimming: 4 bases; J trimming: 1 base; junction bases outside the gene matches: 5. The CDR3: CASSPAGLGTDTQYF. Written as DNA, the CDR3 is TGTGCCAGCAGCCCCGCCGGACTAGGCACAGATACGCAGTATTTT.

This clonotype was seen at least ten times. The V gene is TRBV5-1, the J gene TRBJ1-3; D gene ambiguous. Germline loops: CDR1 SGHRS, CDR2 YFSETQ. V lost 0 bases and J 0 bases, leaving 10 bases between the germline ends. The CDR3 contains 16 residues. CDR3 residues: CASSLVPLNSGNTIYF. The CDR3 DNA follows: TGCGCCAGCAGCTTGGTTCCACTTAACTCTGGAAACACCATATATTTT.

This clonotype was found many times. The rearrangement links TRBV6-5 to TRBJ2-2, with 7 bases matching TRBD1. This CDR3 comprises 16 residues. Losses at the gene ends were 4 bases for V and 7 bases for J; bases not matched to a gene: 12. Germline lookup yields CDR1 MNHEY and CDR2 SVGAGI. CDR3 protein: CASSSLPGQFNGELFF. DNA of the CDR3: TGTGCCAGCAGTTCGTTACCGGGACAGTTTAACGGGGAGCTGTTTTTT.

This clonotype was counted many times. DNA of the CDR3: TGTGCCAGCAGTTCGGTGGGGGGGCGGTACGAGCAGTACTTC. As protein: CASSSVGGRYEQYF. The chain employs TRBV12-3 or TRBV12-4 and TRBJ2-7; a possible D gene is TRBD2 (7 bases). The CDR3 totals 14 residues. The V and J ends lost 4 bases and 4 bases respectively, with 14 bases between them.

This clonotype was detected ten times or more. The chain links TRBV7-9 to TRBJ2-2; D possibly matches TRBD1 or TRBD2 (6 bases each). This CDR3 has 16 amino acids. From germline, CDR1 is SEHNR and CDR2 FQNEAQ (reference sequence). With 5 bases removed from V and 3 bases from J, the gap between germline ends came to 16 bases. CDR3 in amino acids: CASSPKGGYDTGELFF. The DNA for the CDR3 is TGTGCCAGCAGCCCTAAGGGGGGTTATGACACCGGGGAGCTGTTTTTT.

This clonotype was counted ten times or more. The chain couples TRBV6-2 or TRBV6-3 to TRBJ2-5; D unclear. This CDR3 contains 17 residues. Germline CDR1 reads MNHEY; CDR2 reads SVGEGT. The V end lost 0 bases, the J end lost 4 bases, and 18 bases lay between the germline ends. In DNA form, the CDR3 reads TGTGCCAGCAGTTACTCCACGACATCTAAGTGGCGAGAGACCCAGTACTTC. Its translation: CASSYSTTSKWRETQYF.

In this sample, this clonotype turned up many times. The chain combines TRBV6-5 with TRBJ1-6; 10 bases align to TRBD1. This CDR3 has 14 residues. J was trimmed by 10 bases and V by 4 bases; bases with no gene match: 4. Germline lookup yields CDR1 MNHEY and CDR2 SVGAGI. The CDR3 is CASSFTTGGSPLHF. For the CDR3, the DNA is TGTGCCAGCAGTTTCACGACAGGGGGCTCACCCCTCCACTTT.

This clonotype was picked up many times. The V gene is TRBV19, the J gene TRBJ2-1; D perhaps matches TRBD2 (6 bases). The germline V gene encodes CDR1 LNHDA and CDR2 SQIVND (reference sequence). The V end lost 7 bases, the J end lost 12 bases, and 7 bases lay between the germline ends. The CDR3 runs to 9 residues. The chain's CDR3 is CASMGGQFF. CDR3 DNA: TGTGCCAGTATGGGAGGGCAGTTCTTC.

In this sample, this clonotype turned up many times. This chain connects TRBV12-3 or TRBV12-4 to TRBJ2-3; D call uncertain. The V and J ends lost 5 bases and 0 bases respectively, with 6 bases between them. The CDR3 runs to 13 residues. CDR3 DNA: TGTGCCAGCAGTAACCCAAGCACAGATACGCAGTATTTT. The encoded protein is CASSNPSTDTQYF.

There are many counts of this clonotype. CDR3 sequence (DNA): TGCGCCAGCAGCCAAGCTCCAGGGAGGATAAACTACACCTTC. Its translation is CASSQAPGRINYTF. The chain uses TRBV4-1 and TRBJ1-2; perhaps TRBD1 as D (5 bases). The CDR3 loop spans 14 amino acids. V lost 1 base and J lost 10, with 16 bases in between. Germline CDR1 MGHRA, CDR2 YSYEKL.

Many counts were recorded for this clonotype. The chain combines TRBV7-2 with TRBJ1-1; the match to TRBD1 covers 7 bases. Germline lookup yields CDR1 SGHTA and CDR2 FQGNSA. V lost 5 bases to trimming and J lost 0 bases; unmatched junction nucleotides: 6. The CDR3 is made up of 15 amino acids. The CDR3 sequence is CASSPWTGLNTEAFF. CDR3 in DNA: TGTGCCAGCAGCCCGTGGACAGGCTTGAACACTGAAGCTTTCTTT.

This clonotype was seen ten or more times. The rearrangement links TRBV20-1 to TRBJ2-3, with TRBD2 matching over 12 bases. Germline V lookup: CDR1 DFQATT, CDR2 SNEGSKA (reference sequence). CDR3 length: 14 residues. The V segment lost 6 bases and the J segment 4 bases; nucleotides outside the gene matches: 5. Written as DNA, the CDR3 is TGCAGTGCGACTAGCGGGGGAGGGGCAGATACGCAGTATTTT. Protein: CSATSGGGADTQYF.

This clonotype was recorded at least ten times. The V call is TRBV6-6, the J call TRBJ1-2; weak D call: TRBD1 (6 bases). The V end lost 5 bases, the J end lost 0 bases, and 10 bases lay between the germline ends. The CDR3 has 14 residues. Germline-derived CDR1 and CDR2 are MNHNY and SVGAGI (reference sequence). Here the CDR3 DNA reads TGTGCCAGCAGTGAAAGACAGGCTAACTATGGCTACACCTTC. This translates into CASSERQANYGYTF.

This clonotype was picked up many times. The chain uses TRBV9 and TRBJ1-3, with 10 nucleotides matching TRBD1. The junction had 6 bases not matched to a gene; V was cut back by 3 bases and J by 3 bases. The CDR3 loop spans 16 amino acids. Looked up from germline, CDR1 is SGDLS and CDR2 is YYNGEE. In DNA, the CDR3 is TGTGCCAGCAGCGATGGGACAGGGGTTCTTGGAAACACCATATATTTT. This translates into CASSDGTGVLGNTIYF.

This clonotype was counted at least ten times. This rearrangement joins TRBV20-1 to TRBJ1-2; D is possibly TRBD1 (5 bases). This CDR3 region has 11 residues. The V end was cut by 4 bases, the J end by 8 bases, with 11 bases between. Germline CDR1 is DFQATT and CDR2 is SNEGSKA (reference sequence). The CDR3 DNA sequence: TGCAGTGCTAATGGCCGGGGGGGCTACACCTTC. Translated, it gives CSANGRGGYTF.

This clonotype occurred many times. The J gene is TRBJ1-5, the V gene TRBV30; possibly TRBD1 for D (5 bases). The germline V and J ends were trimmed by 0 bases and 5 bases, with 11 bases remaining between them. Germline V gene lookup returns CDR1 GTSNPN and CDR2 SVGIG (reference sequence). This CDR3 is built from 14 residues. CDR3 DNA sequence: TGTGCCTGGAGTGTCGGCTCCAGGGATCAGCCCCAGCATTTT. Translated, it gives CAWSVGSRDQPQHF.

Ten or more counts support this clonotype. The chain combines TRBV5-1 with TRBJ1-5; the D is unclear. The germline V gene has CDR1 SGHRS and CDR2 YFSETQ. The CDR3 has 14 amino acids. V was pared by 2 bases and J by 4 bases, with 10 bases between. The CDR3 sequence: CASSFDGLNQPQHF. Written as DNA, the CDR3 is TGCGCCAGCAGCTTCGACGGTTTAAATCAGCCCCAGCATTTT.

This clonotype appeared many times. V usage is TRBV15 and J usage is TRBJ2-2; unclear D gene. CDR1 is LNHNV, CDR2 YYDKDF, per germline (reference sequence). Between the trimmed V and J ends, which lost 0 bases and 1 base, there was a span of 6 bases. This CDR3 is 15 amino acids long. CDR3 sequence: CATSRDWGNTGELFF. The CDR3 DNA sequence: TGTGCCACCAGCAGAGATTGGGGGAACACCGGGGAGCTGTTTTTT.